A single sample is the source of the 28 T cell receptor beta chains below, sequenced in a study of CD8 T cells in ankylosing spondylitis. Points from the study as a whole: A motif in TCR beta, a set of under ten highly homologous variants, appeared characteristic of ankylosing spondylitis blood.

The antigens of these receptors remain unknown. TCRdb ran MiXCR on the 5' RACE reads and lists one entry per CDR3 protein. The sample consists of 500,000 or so distinct CDR3 sequences, approximately 5.3% of them appearing once. Sequencing was carried out using blood, either unsorted or a sorted T cell fraction (not recorded which). The receptors stem from a male donor with ankylosing spondylitis.

This sequence joins TRBV7-9 and TRBJ2-7, with TRBD1 matching over 7 bases. The germline CDR1 and CDR2 sequences are SEHNR and FQNEAQ (reference sequence). There are 14 residues in the CDR3. The V segment lost 5 bases and the J segment 2 bases; nucleotides outside the gene matches: 6. CDR3 nucleotide sequence: TGTGCCAGCAGCAAGGGACAGCTTACCTACGAGCAGTACTTC. Its protein product is CASSKGQLTYEQYF. Combining the CDR3 with reference TRBV7-9 and TRBJ2-7 gives the whole variable domain DTGVSQNPRHKITKRGQNVTFRCDPISEHNRLYWYRQTLGQGPEFLTYFQNEAQLEKSRLLSDRFSAERPKGSFSTLEIQRTEQGDSAMYLCASSKGQLTYEQYFGPGTRLTVT.

This clonotype was observed at least ten times. V is TRBV7-3 and J is TRBJ2-2; no clear D gene. The CDR3 spans 14 residues. Germline V lookup: CDR1 SGHTA, CDR2 FQGTGA. The germline V and J ends were trimmed by 5 bases and 0 bases, with 7 bases remaining between them. DNA of the CDR3: TGTGCCAGCAGCCGAAACACGAACACCGGGGAGCTGTTTTTT. It is translated as CASSRNTNTGELFF. Looking up the rest from reference TRBV7-3 and TRBJ2-2 gives the full variable domain: GAGVSQTPSNKVTEKGKYVELRCDPISGHTALYWYRQSLGQGPEFLIYFQGTGAADDSGLPNDRFFAVRPEGSVSTLKIQRTERGDSAVYLCASSRNTNTGELFFGEGSRLTVL.

This clonotype was detected ten times or more. J is TRBJ2-7 and V is TRBV7-2, with D perhaps assigned TRBD1 or TRBD2 (6 bases each). The germline V and J ends were trimmed by 5 bases and 13 bases, with 15 bases remaining between them. The CDR3 covers 11 residues. Germline V CDR1 and CDR2: SGHTA, FQGNSA. CDR3 DNA: TGTGCCAGCAGCGCCGGGGGCAGCGTTTACTTC. Translating gives CASSAGGSVYF. The entire variable domain, with the rest obtained from reference TRBV7-2 and TRBJ2-7, is as follows: GAGVSQSPSNKVTEKGKDVELRCDPISGHTALYWYRQSLGQGLEFLIYFQGNSAPDKSGLPSDRFSAERTGGSVSTLTIQRTQQEDSAVYLCASSAGGSVYFGPGTRLTVT.

The genes are TRBV11-1 and TRBJ2-7; D ambiguous. The CDR3 runs 15 residues. Germline CDR1 reads SGHAT; CDR2 reads FQDESV (reference sequence). Trimming took 5 bases from V and 5 from J, leaving 19 bases between them. CDR3 sequence: CASSPRSFLGNEQYF. Here the CDR3 DNA reads TGTGCCAGCAGCCCTAGATCGTTTCTCGGAAACGAGCAGTACTTC.

This clonotype appeared many times. The chain joins TRBV20-1 to TRBJ1-4; maybe TRBD1 (5 bases). Trimming cost V 2 bases and J 1 base, with 11 bases left between them. CDR1 DFQATT and CDR2 SNEGSKA come from the germline V gene (reference sequence). This CDR3 spans 15 amino acids. CDR3 nucleotides: TGCAGTGCTAGAAATCCCCAGGGAACTAATGAAAAACTGTTTTTT. It yields the protein CSARNPQGTNEKLFF.

The sample holds many counts of this clonotype. The rearrangement links TRBV7-2 to TRBJ2-7; D may be TRBD1 (5 bases). V lost 2 bases to trimming and J lost 5 bases, with 19 bases between them. The germline CDR1 and CDR2 sequences are SGHTA and FQGNSA. This CDR3 contains 16 residues. As DNA, the CDR3 is TGTGCCAGCAGCTTAAATCCCGCGCCAGGGATCCACGAGCAGTACTTC. It codes for CASSLNPAPGIHEQYF.

J is TRBJ2-6 and V is TRBV6-1, with 10 bases fitting TRBD1. The ends lost 5 bases at V and 0 bases at J; junction bases unmatched: 7. In germline, CDR1 is MNHNS, CDR2 SASEGT. The length of the CDR3 is 18 residues. In DNA, the CDR3 is TGTGCCAGCAGTCCCCGGGACAGGGGCTTCTCTGGGGCCAACGTCCTGACTTTC. Its protein product is CASSPRDRGFSGANVLTF.

This clonotype was seen repeatedly, ten times or more. The gene calls are TRBV25-1 and TRBJ1-1, with D tentatively TRBD1 (6 bases). Germline V lookup: CDR1 MGHDK, CDR2 SYGVNS. The CDR3 is 14 residues long. V lost 6 bases, J lost 2 bases, and 13 bases lay in between. The CDR3 DNA is TGTGCCAGCAGCCCCGGGACACCTAACACTGAAGCTTTCTTT. Protein: CASSPGTPNTEAFF.

This clonotype was seen repeatedly, ten times or more. This chain connects TRBV5-1 to TRBJ2-1, with 10 bases lining up with TRBD2. In germline, CDR1 is SGHRS, CDR2 YFSETQ. Germline trimming cut 3 bases from V and 1 base from J; bases unmatched to any gene: 7. This CDR3 contains 17 residues. CDR3 nucleotide sequence: TGCGCCAGCAGCTCGGCCATAGCGGGAGGTTCCTACAATGAGCAGTTCTTC. Translation gives CASSSAIAGGSYNEQFF.

This clonotype was detected a few times. The chain combines TRBV24-1 with TRBJ2-3; 8 positions agree with TRBD2. Losses at the gene ends were 4 bases for V and 8 bases for J; bases not matched to a gene: 13. The CDR3 sequence is 16 residues long. The germline V gene encodes CDR1 KGHDR and CDR2 SFDVKD. The CDR3, as DNA: TGTGCCACCAGTGACAACCGGGAGGGCCGGCTAGCTACGCAGTATTTT. This encodes CATSDNREGRLATQYF.

The gene calls are TRBV20-1 and TRBJ2-3, with 9 nucleotides matching TRBD2. Germline V gives CDR1 DFQATT, CDR2 SNEGSKA (reference sequence). J lost 5 bases, V lost 0 bases, and 6 bases had no gene match. The length of the CDR3 is 15 residues. CDR3 sequence reads: CSARDPIAGVDTQYF. In DNA, the CDR3 is TGCAGTGCTAGAGATCCAATAGCGGGAGTAGATACGCAGTATTTT.

In this sample, this clonotype turned up many times. The chain carries TRBV6-1 and TRBJ1-1; D might be TRBD1 (6 bases). Germline assignment: CDR1 MNHNS and CDR2 SASEGT. V was trimmed by 8 bases and J by 0 bases, leaving 13 bases between them. The CDR3 has 14 amino acids. This CDR3 reads CASRFGQMNTEAFF. The DNA for the CDR3 is TGTGCCAGCCGGTTCGGACAGATGAACACTGAAGCTTTCTTT.

About this clonotype itself: A much larger clone differs from this one at a single base, so this may be a read error. This chain uses TRBV3-1 with TRBJ2-2; the D gene is possibly TRBD2 (7 bases). The CDR3 runs 16 residues. The V gene's germline CDR1 is LGHDT and CDR2 YNNKEL (reference sequence). CDR3 region: CASSQDPGGVTGELSF. The CDR3 DNA reads as TGTGCCAGCAGCCAAGACCCGGGGGGCGTGACCGGGGAGCTGTCTTTT.

This clonotype was observed at least ten times. This chain joins TRBV5-1 and TRBJ1-6, with D maybe TRBD1 (6 bases). The CDR3 is 15 residues long. The germline V gene has CDR1 SGHRS and CDR2 YFSETQ. V shed 5 bases and J shed 7 bases, with 16 bases lying between them. The CDR3 DNA reads TGCGCCAGCAGGATAGCCATGGGGGGCAATTCACCCCTCCACTTT. This sequence encodes CASRIAMGGNSPLHF.

This clonotype was seen many times. CDR3 amino acids: CASSESRGSDTQYF. The DNA for the CDR3 is TGCGCCAGCAGTGAGTCAAGAGGGTCAGATACGCAGTATTTT. The gene calls are TRBV10-2 and TRBJ2-3, with D possibly being TRBD2 (5 bases). Per germline, CDR1 WSHSY and CDR2 SAAADI. Trimming took 0 bases from V and 4 from J, leaving 8 bases between them. The CDR3 consists of 14 residues.

The CDR3 here is CASSPQFRGGRSEQFF. The CDR3 bases are TGTGCCAGCAGCCCACAGTTCCGGGGGGGTCGGAGTGAGCAGTTCTTC. The V gene is TRBV7-3, the J gene TRBJ2-1; TRBD2 matches at 8 bases. V gave up 5 bases and J gave up 9 bases; unmatched junction bases: 15. Per the germline V gene, CDR1 is SGHTA and CDR2 is FQGTGA. This CDR3 has 16 residues.

The CDR3 region is CSVVNRGGGTDTQYF. The CDR3 bases are TGCAGCGTTGTAAACAGAGGGGGAGGCACAGATACGCAGTATTTT. This chain connects TRBV29-1 to TRBJ2-3; tentative D call: TRBD1 (6 bases). This CDR3 has 15 residues. Per the germline V gene, CDR1 is SQVTM and CDR2 is ANQGSEA. The germline V and J ends were trimmed by 4 bases and 1 base, with 15 bases remaining between them.

This clonotype was counted many times. The chain has TRBV12-3 or TRBV12-4 and TRBJ2-5; D is perhaps TRBD1 or TRBD2 (5 bases each). The CDR3 length is 13 residues. The V end lost 3 bases, the J end lost 5 bases, and 10 bases lay between the germline ends. CDR3: CASSFGGTETQYF. In DNA, the CDR3 is TGTGCCAGCAGTTTTGGGGGTACGGAGACCCAGTACTTC.

There are many counts of this clonotype. V is TRBV20-1 and J is TRBJ2-5; D is unresolved. Between the trimmed V and J ends, which lost 7 bases and 5 bases, there was a span of 14 bases. This CDR3 contains 12 residues. The germline V gene encodes CDR1 DFQATT and CDR2 SNEGSKA (reference sequence). CDR3 nucleotides: TGCAGTGTTCCTAGTGGGGTCGAGACCCAGTACTTC. Amino acids: CSVPSGVETQYF.

The V and J genes are TRBV6-2 or TRBV6-3 and TRBJ2-1; D uncertain. V dropped 5 bases and J dropped 10 bases, with 9 bases sitting between them. The CDR3 has 11 residues. Germline V gene sequence: CDR1 MNHEY, CDR2 SVGEGT. CDR3 coding DNA: TGTGCCAGCAGTAAAGGACGGGAGCAGTTCTTC. Amino acid sequence: CASSKGREQFF.

The table lists this clonotype with many counts. The genes are TRBV12-3 or TRBV12-4 and TRBJ1-6; D might be TRBD1 (5 bases). The CDR3 has 15 amino acids. Trimming stripped 3 bases from V and 6 bases from J, with 12 bases between. The CDR3, as DNA: TGTGCCAGCAGTTTCGGGGTGGGACTTAATTCACCCCTCCACTTT. This encodes CASSFGVGLNSPLHF.

This clonotype was seen at least ten times. This rearrangement joins TRBV7-6 to TRBJ2-7; TRBD2 matches 10 bases. This CDR3 is 18 amino acids long. After removal of 2 bases from V and 5 bases from J, the junction contained 15 bases not matched to a gene. Per germline, CDR1 SGHVS and CDR2 FNYEAQ. Written as DNA, the CDR3 is TGTGCCAGCAGCTTATTGTTCAGGGGGCTAGCGGGAGCTAACGAGCAGTACTTC. Encoded protein: CASSLLFRGLAGANEQYF.

This clonotype was counted at least ten times. This sequence joins TRBV29-1 and TRBJ2-1, with D hard to call. The CDR3 runs to 14 residues. Per germline, CDR1 SQVTM and CDR2 ANQGSEA. The CDR3 nucleotides read TGCCCGTCGATCCCGACCTACTCCTACAATGAGCAGTTCTTC. This translates into CPSIPTYSYNEQFF.

This clonotype was counted ten times or more. The chain has TRBV29-1 and TRBJ2-3; D is unclear. Trimming removed 0 bases from V and 2 bases from J, with 6 bases in between. Per germline, CDR1 SQVTM and CDR2 ANQGSEA. The CDR3 totals 13 residues. The CDR3 sequence is CSVEDPLTDTQYF. CDR3 in DNA: TGCAGCGTTGAAGACCCCCTCACAGATACGCAGTATTTT.

In its sample, this clonotype was seen many times. The chain joins TRBV5-1 to TRBJ2-5; D may be TRBD1 (6 bases). Germline V lookup: CDR1 SGHRS, CDR2 YFSETQ. V dropped 0 bases and J dropped 9 bases, with 12 bases sitting between them. There are 13 residues in the CDR3. The CDR3 nucleotides read TGCGCCAGCAGCTTGGAGTTGGGGGCGGCCCAGTACTTC. This gives the protein CASSLELGAAQYF.

This clonotype was observed many times. This rearrangement joins TRBV10-3 to TRBJ2-7; TRBD1 matches 7 bases. The J segment lost 2 bases and the V segment lost 0 bases, leaving 4 bases of the junction unmatched. CDR1 is ENHRY and CDR2 is SYGVKD in the germline V gene. The CDR3 spans 15 residues. The CDR3 DNA reads as TGTGCCATCAGTGAGTCGAGGGGACAGACCTACGAGCAGTACTTC. Translated, it gives CAISESRGQTYEQYF.

This clonotype has at least ten counts. V usage is TRBV15 and J usage is TRBJ1-4; D is ambiguous. The germline V and J ends were trimmed by 1 base and 3 bases, with 6 bases remaining between them. The CDR3 contains 14 residues. In germline, CDR1 is LNHNV, CDR2 YYDKDF (reference sequence). CDR3 bases: TGTGCCACCAGCAGAGTTCGAGCTAATGAAAAACTGTTTTTT. Amino acids: CATSRVRANEKLFF.

This clonotype was detected ten times or more. The chain has TRBV11-1 and TRBJ2-3; TRBD1 or TRBD2 may be the D gene (6 bases each). Trimming took off 5 bases at V and 2 bases at J, with 17 bases between the two ends. Germline CDR1 reads SGHAT; CDR2 reads FQDESV (reference sequence). The CDR3 length is 16 residues. CDR3 residues: CASSRQGGPNTDTQYF. The CDR3 DNA reads TGTGCCAGCAGCCGTCAAGGGGGGCCCAACACAGATACGCAGTATTTT. Supplemented by reference TRBV11-1 and TRBJ2-3, the full variable domain reads EAEVAQSPRYKITEKSQAVAFWCDPISGHATLYWYRQILGQGPELLVQFQDESVVDDSQLPKDRFSAERLKGVDSTLKIQPAELGDSAMYLCASSRQGGPNTDTQYFGPGTRLTVL.